Listed here are 22 T cell receptor beta chains from one sample, sequenced in a study of blood T cell repertoires in COVID-19. Only in-frame clones appear in the TCRdb table, and some are missing; sequencing was by immunoSEQ multiplex PCR. The sample comprises about 280,000 clones, almost 90% of which are singletons, and roughly 10% rests with the top ten. Material for sequencing was peripheral blood. Every receptor here comes from a woman aged 25-40 years with COVID-19, enrolled during active disease.

In the case of this clone: The same CDR3 also results from other DNA sequences found in this sample. CDR3: CASSRDSYNEQFF. The CDR3 nucleotides are TGTGCCAGCAGTCGGGACAGCTACAATGAGCAGTTCTTC. The chain employs TRBV6-5 and TRBJ2-1; 7 nucleotides line up with TRBD1. Germline-derived CDR1 and CDR2 are MNHEY and SVGAGI. The V segment lost 5 bases and the J segment 3 bases; nucleotides outside the gene matches: 1. The CDR3 covers 13 residues.

The rearrangement joins TRBV6-5 to TRBJ2-7; 10 positions match TRBD1. Germline trimming cut 10 bases from V and 5 bases from J; bases unmatched to any gene: 8. The germline gives CDR1 MNHEY, CDR2 SVGAGI. The CDR3 loop spans 13 amino acids. The CDR3 DNA is TGTGCCACTAGCCGGGACAGGGGCAACGAGCAGTACTTC. Translation gives CATSRDRGNEQYF.

The rearrangement uses TRBV2 and TRBJ1-5; 7 positions agree with TRBD1. The CDR3 covers 15 residues. V lost 6 bases and J lost 1; bases outside the gene matches: 6. Per the germline V gene, CDR1 is SNHLY and CDR2 is FYNNEI. The CDR3 nucleotides are TGTGCCAGCAGGGACAGGTATGGGAGCAATCAGCCCCAGCATTTT. Its translation: CASRDRYGSNQPQHF.

This rearrangement joins TRBV10-1 to TRBJ2-7; 9 positions agree with TRBD1. V trimming: 3 bases; J trimming: 1 base; junction bases outside the gene matches: 7. CDR1 and CDR2 (germline): WNHNN, SYGVQD (reference sequence). The CDR3 covers 16 residues. As DNA, the CDR3 is TGCGCCAGCAGTGACACAGGGGGCACGAGGTCCTACGAGCAGTACTTC. Its protein is CASSDTGGTRSYEQYF.

This chain connects TRBV27 to TRBJ1-1; 10 positions agree with TRBD1. This CDR3 region has 18 residues. V lost 5 bases to trimming and J lost 0 bases; unmatched junction nucleotides: 12. Germline CDR1 is MNHEY and CDR2 is SMNVEV (reference sequence). CDR3 in DNA: TGTGCCAGCAGTAACCTCGACAGGGGGCCGCATTTGAACACTGAAGCTTTCTTT. This translates into CASSNLDRGPHLNTEAFF.

The rearrangement uses TRBV2 and TRBJ2-7; perhaps TRBD2 as D (6 bases). Germline V gene data show CDR1 as SNHLY and CDR2 as FYNNEI. The V end lost 5 bases, the J end lost 4 bases, and 12 bases lay between the germline ends. The CDR3 is 13 amino acids. The CDR3 reads CASSFGGNYEQYF. As DNA, the CDR3 is TGTGCCAGCAGTTTCGGGGGAAATTACGAGCAGTACTTC.

The CDR3 DNA reads as TGTGCCAGCGGGCTAGGGGTTCAGCCCCAGCATTTT. It translates to CASGLGVQPQHF. This chain uses TRBV12-3 or TRBV12-4 with TRBJ1-5; a possible D gene is TRBD1 (5 bases). Trimming stripped 8 bases from V and 6 bases from J, with 11 bases between. The CDR3 sequence is 12 residues long.

CDR3 region: CACLGSTSTDTQYF. The CDR3 DNA is TGTGCCTGCCTAGGTTCCACTAGCACAGATACGCAGTATTTT. The rearrangement uses TRBV30 and TRBJ2-3, with unresolved D. This CDR3 region has 14 residues. Germline-derived CDR1 and CDR2 are GTSNPN and SVGIG (reference sequence). V dropped 6 bases and J dropped 0 bases, with 13 bases sitting between them. Variable domain in full (rest from reference TRBV30 and TRBJ2-3): SQTIHQWPATLVQPVGSPLSLECTVEGTSNPNLYWYRQAAGRGLQLLFYSVGIGQISSEVPQNLSASRPQDRQFILSSKKLLLSDSGFYLCACLGSTSTDTQYFGPGTRLTVL.

V is TRBV5-1 and J is TRBJ2-7; TRBD1 aligns across 8 bases. V shed 6 bases and J 1 base; nucleotides not matched to a gene: 21. The CDR3 is 19 amino acids. Germline V CDR1 and CDR2: SGHRS, YFSETQ. The CDR3 coding sequence is TGCGCCAGCAACCCGGACAGGGTATTCCGGCCCCTACAATCCTACGAGCAGTACTTC. Its translation is CASNPDRVFRPLQSYEQYF.

The chain employs TRBV6-6 and TRBJ1-2, with D possibly TRBD1 on 5 matching bases. The CDR3 runs to 16 residues. The germline V gene has CDR1 MNHNY and CDR2 SVGAGI (reference sequence). Trimming took 0 bases from V and 1 from J, leaving 12 bases between them. DNA of the CDR3: TGTGCCAGCAGTTACTCGATCCAGGGTAATAACTATGGCTACACCTTC. Translation: CASSYSIQGNNYGYTF.

The J gene is TRBJ2-3, the V gene TRBV10-3; 11 positions agree with TRBD2. V was pared by 4 bases and J by 4 bases, with 10 bases of the junction left unmatched. The CDR3 has 17 residues. CDR1 ENHRY and CDR2 SYGVKD come from the germline V gene. The CDR3 reads CAISVTSGSLEADTQYF. CDR3 in DNA: TGTGCCATCAGTGTTACTAGCGGGAGCCTCGAGGCAGATACGCAGTATTTT.

This clone has a single count. The rearrangement uses TRBV7-8 and TRBJ2-5; D gene uncertain. There are 11 residues in the CDR3. Germline V gene data show CDR1 as SGHVS and CDR2 as FQNEAQ. V lost 5 bases to trimming and J lost 7 bases, with 8 bases between them. This chain's CDR3 is CASSRPGTQYF. DNA for the CDR3: TGTGCCAGCAGCCGCCCGGGGACCCAGTACTTC.

The chain employs TRBV3-1 (or the pseudogene TRBV3-2) and TRBJ1-6; no firm D call. The V and J ends lost 6 bases and 0 bases respectively, with 6 bases between them. Germline V gene sequence: CDR1 LGHDT, CDR2 YNNKEL (reference sequence). The length of the CDR3 is 14 residues. CDR3 region: CASRTGSYNSPLHF. In DNA, the CDR3 is TGTGCCAGCAGGACGGGCTCCTATAATTCACCCCTCCACTTT.

The rearrangement joins TRBV10-1 to TRBJ2-7, with D possibly being TRBD1 (5 bases). The CDR3 sequence is 14 residues long. V was cut by 0 bases and J by 7 bases, with 13 bases left in between. The germline CDR1 and CDR2 sequences are WNHNN and SYGVQD (reference sequence). CDR3 sequence reads: CASSESGQLREQYF. The CDR3 nucleotides read TGCGCCAGCAGTGAGTCGGGGCAGCTTAGGGAGCAGTACTTC.

The chain joins TRBV15 to TRBJ2-2; D not certain. V lost 0 bases, J lost 6 bases, and 11 bases lay in between. CDR1 is LNHNV, CDR2 YYDKDF, per germline (reference sequence). The CDR3 sequence is 15 residues long. The chain's CDR3 is CATSRETSTAGELFF. CDR3 coding DNA: TGTGCCACCAGCAGAGAGACAAGCACCGCCGGGGAGCTGTTTTTT.

The chain is built from TRBV7-3 and TRBJ2-7; D is possibly TRBD1 (7 bases). V was clipped by 3 bases and J by 7 bases, with 13 bases between them. Looked up from germline, CDR1 is SGHTA and CDR2 is FQGTGA. The CDR3 has 13 residues. The CDR3 loop reads CASSFRQGGEQYF. As DNA, the CDR3 is TGTGCCAGCAGCTTCCGACAGGGAGGTGAGCAGTACTTC.

This chain connects TRBV4-2 to TRBJ1-5; D unresolved. This CDR3 is 14 amino acids long. The V gene lost 1 base and the J gene lost 9 bases, with 13 bases spanning the gap. CDR1 is LGHNA and CDR2 is YNFKEQ in the germline V gene. Written as DNA, the CDR3 is TGTGCCAGCAGCCAAGCGGCAGGTCTCGGGCCCCAGCATTTT. Its protein is CASSQAAGLGPQHF.

This clone has only one observation. This rearrangement joins TRBV2 to TRBJ2-5; the match to TRBD2 covers 12 bases. There are 17 residues in the CDR3. Germline CDR1 is SNHLY and CDR2 is FYNNEI. V dropped 2 bases and J dropped 5; count of bases not matched to a gene: 9. CDR3 DNA: TGTGCCAGCAGTGAACCCGCTAGCGGGAGGGCCTCGGAGACCCAGTACTTC. It yields the protein CASSEPASGRASETQYF.

V gene TRBV9 combines with J gene TRBJ2-1, with TRBD1 matching over 9 bases. The V segment lost 0 bases and the J segment 3 bases; nucleotides outside the gene matches: 13. Germline CDR1 is SGDLS and CDR2 is YYNGEE. The CDR3 length is 19 residues. The CDR3 protein is CASSVATGGRGRIYNEQFF. CDR3 bases: TGTGCCAGCAGCGTAGCTACAGGGGGCAGGGGAAGGATCTACAATGAGCAGTTCTTC.

The J gene is TRBJ2-7, the V gene TRBV4-3; 7 nucleotides match TRBD1. Germline-derived CDR1 and CDR2 are LGHNA and YSLEER. The CDR3 is 15 amino acids. Trimming removed 11 bases from V and 2 bases from J; junction bases left unmatched: 15. In DNA form, the CDR3 reads TGCGCCCGCCAGTTCCCCCGGGACAGACCCTACGAGCAGTACTTC. This encodes CARQFPRDRPYEQYF.

This chain joins TRBV6-2 or TRBV6-3 and TRBJ2-2; perhaps TRBD1 as D (6 bases). CDR3 length equals 15 residues. Germline values: CDR1 MNHEY, CDR2 SVGEGT. Trimming shortened V by 2 bases and J by 5 bases, and 12 bases separated the two germline ends. In DNA form, the CDR3 reads TGTGCCAGCAGTTACCAGGGGCCGGGGACCGGGGAGCTGTTTTTT. Its protein is CASSYQGPGTGELFF.

J is TRBJ2-3 and V is TRBV11-2, with 7 nucleotides matching TRBD2. CDR1 and CDR2 (germline): SGHAT, FQNNGV. V shed 2 bases, J shed 6 bases, and the junction held 8 bases outside the gene matches. The CDR3 length is 15 residues. CDR3 in DNA: TGTGCCAGCAGCTTAAGAGGGAGGGCCAGGGATACGCAGTATTTT. This encodes CASSLRGRARDTQYF.